This T cell receptor beta chain was captured by sequencing in a study of control samples from healthy donors and cancer patients (dated by TCRdb to 2019 to 2021). Trimming takes 5 bases from V and 4 bases from J, and the germline ends sit 14 bases apart. The CDR3 numbers 14 residues from cysteine through phenylalanine. The entry retains the CDR3 DNA only, 42 bases that are in frame from base 1. The germline V gene encodes CDR1 MNHEY and CDR2 SVGEGT. On this clone itself: The target of this receptor is not known. One base away there is no much larger clone; base qualities are not given.

Library preparation employed the immunoSEQ multiplex PCR assay. TCRdb retrieved this table from immuneACCESS and kept in-frame rearrangements only. Not all clones are present; in checked studies, unresolved V genes account for under half, and no reason is known for the remainder. The sample includes 110,000 or so clones, with almost 85% observed a single time. Jointly, the top ten make up about 7% of the sample. This receptor was taken from a man aged 18 to 30 in good health. The chain is encoded by TRBV6-2 or TRBV6-3 joined to TRBJ1-2; no D gene call is confident. The source material was blood. CDR3 region: CASSPSWQTYGYTF. The sequenced DNA: TGTGCCAGCAGTCCCTCGTGGCAGACCTATGGCTACACCTTC.